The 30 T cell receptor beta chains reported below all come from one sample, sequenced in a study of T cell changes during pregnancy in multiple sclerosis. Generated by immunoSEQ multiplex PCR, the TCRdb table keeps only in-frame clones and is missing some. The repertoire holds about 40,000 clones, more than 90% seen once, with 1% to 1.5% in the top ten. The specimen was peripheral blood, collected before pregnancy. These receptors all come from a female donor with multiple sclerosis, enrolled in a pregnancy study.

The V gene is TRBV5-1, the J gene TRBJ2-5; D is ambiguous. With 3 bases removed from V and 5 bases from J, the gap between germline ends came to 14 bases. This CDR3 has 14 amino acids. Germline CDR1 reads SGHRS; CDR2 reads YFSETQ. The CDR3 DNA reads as TGCGCCAGCAGCTCCTCCTATTCCAGGGAGACCCAGTACTTC. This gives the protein CASSSSYSRETQYF.

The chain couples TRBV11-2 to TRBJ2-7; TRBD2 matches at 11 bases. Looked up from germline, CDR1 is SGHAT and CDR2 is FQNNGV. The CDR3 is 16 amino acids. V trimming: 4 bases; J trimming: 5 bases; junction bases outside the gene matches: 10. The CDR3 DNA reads TGTGCCAGCAGCTCGATCTCTAGCGGGAGGAAGAACGAGCAGTACTTC. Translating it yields CASSSISSGRKNEQYF.

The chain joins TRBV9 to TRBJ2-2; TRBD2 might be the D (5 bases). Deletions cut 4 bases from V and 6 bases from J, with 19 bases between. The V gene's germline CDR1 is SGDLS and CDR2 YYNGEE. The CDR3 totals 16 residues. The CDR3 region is CASSPLPKLVSGELFF. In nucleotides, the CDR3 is TGTGCCAGCAGCCCACTCCCGAAACTAGTTTCCGGGGAGCTGTTTTTT.

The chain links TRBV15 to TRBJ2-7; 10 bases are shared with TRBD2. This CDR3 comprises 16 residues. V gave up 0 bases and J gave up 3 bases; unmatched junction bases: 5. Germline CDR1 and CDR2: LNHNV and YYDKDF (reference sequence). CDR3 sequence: CATSRDRLAGVYEQYF. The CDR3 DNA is TGTGCCACCAGCAGAGATCGGCTAGCGGGAGTCTACGAGCAGTACTTC.

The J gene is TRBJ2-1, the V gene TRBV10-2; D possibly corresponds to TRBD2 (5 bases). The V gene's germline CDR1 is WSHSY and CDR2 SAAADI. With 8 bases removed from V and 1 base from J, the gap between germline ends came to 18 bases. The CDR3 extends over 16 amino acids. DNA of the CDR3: TGCGCCAGCCAGCCTTCCCTCTTAGCGTCCTACAATGAGCAGTTCTTC. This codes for CASQPSLLASYNEQFF.

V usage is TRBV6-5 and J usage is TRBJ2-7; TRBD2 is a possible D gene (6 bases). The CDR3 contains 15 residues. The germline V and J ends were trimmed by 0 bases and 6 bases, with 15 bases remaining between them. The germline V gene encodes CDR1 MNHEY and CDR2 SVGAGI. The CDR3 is CASSYSMGGRGEQYF. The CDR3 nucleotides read TGTGCCAGCAGTTACTCGATGGGGGGTCGGGGCGAGCAGTACTTC.

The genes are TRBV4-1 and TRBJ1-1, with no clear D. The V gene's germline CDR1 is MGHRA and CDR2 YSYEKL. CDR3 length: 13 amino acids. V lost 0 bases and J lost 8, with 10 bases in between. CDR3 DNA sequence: TGCGCCAGCAGCCAAGAGTTTGCGGCGGAAGCTTTCTTT. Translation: CASSQEFAAEAFF.

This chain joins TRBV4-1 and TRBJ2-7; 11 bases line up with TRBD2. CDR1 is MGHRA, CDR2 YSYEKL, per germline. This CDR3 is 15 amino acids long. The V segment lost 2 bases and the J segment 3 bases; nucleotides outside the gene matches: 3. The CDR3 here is CASSQPSGRNYEQYF. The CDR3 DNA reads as TGCGCCAGCAGCCAACCTAGCGGGAGGAACTACGAGCAGTACTTC.

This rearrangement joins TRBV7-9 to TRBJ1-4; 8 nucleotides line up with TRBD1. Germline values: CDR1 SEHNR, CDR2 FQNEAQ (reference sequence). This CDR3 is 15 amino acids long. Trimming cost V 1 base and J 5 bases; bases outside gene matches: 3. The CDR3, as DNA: TGTGCCAGCAGCTTAGATGGGACAGGAAATGAAAAACTGTTTTTT. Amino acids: CASSLDGTGNEKLFF.

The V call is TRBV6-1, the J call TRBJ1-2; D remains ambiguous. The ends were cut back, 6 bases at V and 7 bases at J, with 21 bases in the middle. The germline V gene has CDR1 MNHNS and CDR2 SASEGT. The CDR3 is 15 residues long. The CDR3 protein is CASRVTPEEISGYTF. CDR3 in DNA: TGTGCCAGCAGGGTAACCCCCGAGGAGATAAGTGGCTACACCTTC.

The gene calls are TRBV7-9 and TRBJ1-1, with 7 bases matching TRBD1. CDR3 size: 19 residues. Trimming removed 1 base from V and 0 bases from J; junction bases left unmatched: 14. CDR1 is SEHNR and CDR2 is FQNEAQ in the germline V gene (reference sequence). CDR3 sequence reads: CASSLVGRAGGFMNTEAFF. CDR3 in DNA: TGTGCCAGCAGCTTAGTTGGTCGGGCAGGGGGTTTTATGAACACTGAAGCTTTCTTT.

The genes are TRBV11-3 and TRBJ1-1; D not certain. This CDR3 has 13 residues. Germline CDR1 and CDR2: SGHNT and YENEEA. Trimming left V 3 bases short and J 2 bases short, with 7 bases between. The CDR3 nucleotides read TGTGCCAGCAGCTTGACATACAACACTGAAGCTTTCTTT. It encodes CASSLTYNTEAFF.

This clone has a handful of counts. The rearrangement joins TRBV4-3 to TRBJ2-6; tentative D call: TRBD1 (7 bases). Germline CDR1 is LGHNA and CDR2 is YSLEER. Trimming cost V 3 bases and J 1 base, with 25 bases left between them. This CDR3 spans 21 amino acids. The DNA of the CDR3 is TGCGCCAGCAGCCACGGGTGGGGGACAGCGGGTGTGGAGTCTGGGGCCAACGTCCTGACTTTC. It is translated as CASSHGWGTAGVESGANVLTF.

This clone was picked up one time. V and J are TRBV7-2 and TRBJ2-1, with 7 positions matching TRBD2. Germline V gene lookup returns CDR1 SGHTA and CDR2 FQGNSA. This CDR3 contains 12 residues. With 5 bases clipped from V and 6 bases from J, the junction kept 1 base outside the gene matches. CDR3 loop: CASSPGGNEQFF. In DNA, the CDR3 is TGTGCCAGCAGCCCGGGGGGCAATGAGCAGTTCTTC.

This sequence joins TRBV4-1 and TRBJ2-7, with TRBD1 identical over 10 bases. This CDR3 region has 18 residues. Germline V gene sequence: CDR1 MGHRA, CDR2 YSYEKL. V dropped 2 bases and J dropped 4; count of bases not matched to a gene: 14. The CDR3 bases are TGCGCCAGCAGCCAATACATGGGGGGGGACAGGGGTTTATACGAGCAGTACTTC. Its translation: CASSQYMGGDRGLYEQYF.

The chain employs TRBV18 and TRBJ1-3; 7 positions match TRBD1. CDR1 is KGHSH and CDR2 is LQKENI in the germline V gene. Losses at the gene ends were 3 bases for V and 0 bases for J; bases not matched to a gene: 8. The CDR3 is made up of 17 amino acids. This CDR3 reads CASSPPDRKLSGNTIYF. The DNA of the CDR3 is TGTGCCAGCTCACCCCCGGACAGGAAACTCTCTGGAAACACCATATATTTT.

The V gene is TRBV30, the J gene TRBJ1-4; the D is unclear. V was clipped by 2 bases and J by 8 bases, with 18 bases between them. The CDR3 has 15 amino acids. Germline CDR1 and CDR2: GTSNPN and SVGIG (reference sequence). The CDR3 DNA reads TGTGCCTGGAGTCCTAGGGAGGGAGCAAGGGAAAAACTGTTTTTT. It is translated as CAWSPREGAREKLFF. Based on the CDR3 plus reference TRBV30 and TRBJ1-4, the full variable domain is SQTIHQWPATLVQPVGSPLSLECTVEGTSNPNLYWYRQAAGRGLQLLFYSVGIGQISSEVPQNLSASRPQDRQFILSSKKLLLSDSGFYLCAWSPREGAREKLFFGSGTQLSVL.

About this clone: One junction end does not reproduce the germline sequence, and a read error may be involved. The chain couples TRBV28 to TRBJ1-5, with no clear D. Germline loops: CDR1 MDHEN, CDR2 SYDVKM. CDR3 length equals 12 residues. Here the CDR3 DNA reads TGTGCCAGCAATTTATCGGGGCAGCCCCAGCATTTT. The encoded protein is CASNLSGQPQHF.

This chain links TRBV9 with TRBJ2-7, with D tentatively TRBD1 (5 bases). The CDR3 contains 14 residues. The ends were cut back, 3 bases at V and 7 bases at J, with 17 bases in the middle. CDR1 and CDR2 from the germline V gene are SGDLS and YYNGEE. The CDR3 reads CASSATGSSREQYF. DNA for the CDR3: TGTGCCAGCAGCGCTACAGGTTCTTCTCGTGAGCAGTACTTC.

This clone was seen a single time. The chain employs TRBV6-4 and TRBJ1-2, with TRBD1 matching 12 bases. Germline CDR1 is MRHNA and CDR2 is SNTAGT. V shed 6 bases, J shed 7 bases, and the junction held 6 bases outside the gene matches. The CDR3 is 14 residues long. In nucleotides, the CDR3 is TGTGCCAGCAGGACGGGACAGGGGGCGAGTGGCTACACCTTC. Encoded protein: CASRTGQGASGYTF.

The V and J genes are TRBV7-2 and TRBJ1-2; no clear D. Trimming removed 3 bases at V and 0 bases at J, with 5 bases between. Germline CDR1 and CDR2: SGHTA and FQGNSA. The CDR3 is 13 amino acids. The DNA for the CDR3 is TGTGCCAGCAGCTTTTACACTAACTATGGCTACACCTTC. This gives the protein CASSFYTNYGYTF.

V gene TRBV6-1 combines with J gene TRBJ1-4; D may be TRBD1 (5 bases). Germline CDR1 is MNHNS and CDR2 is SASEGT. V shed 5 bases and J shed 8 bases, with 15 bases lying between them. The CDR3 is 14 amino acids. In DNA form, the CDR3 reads TGTGCCAGCAGTCTCAGGGTCCTAGGCGAAAAACTGTTTTTT. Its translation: CASSLRVLGEKLFF.

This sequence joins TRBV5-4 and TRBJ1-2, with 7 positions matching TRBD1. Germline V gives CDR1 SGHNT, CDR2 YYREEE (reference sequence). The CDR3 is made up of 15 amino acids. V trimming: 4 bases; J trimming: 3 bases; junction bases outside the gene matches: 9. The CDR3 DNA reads TGTGCCAGCAGCGAAATGACAGGGAGAGACTATGGCTACACCTTC. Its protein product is CASSEMTGRDYGYTF.

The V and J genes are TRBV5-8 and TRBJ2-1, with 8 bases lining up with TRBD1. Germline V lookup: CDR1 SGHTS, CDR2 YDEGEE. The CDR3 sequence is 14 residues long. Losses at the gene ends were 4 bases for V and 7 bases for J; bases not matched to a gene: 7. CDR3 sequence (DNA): TGTGCCAGCAGCAATCCGGACAGGGTGAATGAGCAGTTCTTC. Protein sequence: CASSNPDRVNEQFF.

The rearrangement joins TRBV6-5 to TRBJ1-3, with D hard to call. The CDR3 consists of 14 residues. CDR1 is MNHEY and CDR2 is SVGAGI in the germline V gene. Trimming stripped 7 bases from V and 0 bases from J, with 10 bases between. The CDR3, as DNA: TGTGCCAGCACCACAATAAACTCTGGAAACACCATATATTTT. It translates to CASTTINSGNTIYF.

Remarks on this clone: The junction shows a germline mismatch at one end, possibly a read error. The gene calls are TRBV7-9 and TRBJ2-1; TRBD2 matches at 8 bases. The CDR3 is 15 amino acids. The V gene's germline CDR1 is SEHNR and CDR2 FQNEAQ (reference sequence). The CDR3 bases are TGTGCCAGCACCTTAGCTAGCGGGTCTATCGATGAGCAGTTCTTC. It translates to CASTLASGSIDEQFF.

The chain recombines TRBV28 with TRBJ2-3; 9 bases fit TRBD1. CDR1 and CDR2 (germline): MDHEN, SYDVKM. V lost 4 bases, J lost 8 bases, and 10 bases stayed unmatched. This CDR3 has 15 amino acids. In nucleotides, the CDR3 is TGTGCCAGCAGTTCCGGGACAGGGTTCACAAGTACGCAGTATTTT. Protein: CASSSGTGFTSTQYF.

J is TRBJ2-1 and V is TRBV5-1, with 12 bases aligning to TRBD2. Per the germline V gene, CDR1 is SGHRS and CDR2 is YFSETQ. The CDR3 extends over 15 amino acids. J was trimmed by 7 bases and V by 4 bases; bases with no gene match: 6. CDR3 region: CASSLTSGSKNEQFF. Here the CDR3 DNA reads TGCGCCAGCAGCCTGACTAGCGGGAGTAAGAATGAGCAGTTCTTC. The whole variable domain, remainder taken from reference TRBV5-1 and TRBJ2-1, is KAGVTQTPRYLIKTRGQQVTLSCSPISGHRSVSWYQQTPGQGLQFLFEYFSETQRNKGNFPGRFSGRQFSNSRSEMNVSTLELGDSALYLCASSLTSGSKNEQFFGPGTRLTVL.

The DNA of the CDR3 is TGTGCCAGCAGCCCCCCCGGAGCCCGCATGAACACTGAAGCTTTCTTT. It encodes CASSPPGARMNTEAFF. This sequence joins TRBV5-6 and TRBJ1-1, with D uncertain. CDR1 and CDR2 (germline): SGHDT, YYEEEE. The CDR3 sequence is 16 residues long. The V and J ends lost 4 bases and 0 bases respectively, with 16 bases between them.

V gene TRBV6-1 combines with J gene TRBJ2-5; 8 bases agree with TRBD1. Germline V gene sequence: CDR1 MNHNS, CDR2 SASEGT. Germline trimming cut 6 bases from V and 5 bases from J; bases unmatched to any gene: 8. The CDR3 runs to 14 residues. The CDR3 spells CASSLRQGTETQYF. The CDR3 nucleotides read TGTGCCAGCAGCTTGAGACAGGGGACCGAGACCCAGTACTTC.